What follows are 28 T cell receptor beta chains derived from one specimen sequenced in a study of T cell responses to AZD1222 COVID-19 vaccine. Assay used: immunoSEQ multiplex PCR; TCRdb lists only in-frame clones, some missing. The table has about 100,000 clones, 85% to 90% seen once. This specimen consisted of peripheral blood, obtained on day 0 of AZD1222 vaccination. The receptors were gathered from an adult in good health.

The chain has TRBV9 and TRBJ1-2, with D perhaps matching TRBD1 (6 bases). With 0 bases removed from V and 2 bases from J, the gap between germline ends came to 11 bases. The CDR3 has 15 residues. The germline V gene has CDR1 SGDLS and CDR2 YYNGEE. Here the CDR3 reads CASSVGGGANYGYTF. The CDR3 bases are TGTGCCAGCAGCGTAGGTGGGGGCGCGAACTATGGCTACACCTTC.

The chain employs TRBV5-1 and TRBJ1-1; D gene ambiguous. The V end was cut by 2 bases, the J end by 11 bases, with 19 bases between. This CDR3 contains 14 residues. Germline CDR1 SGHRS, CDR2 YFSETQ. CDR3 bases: TGCGCCAGCAGCTTTGGGGTGGCCCAAAGCCGGGCTTTCTTT. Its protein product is CASSFGVAQSRAFF.

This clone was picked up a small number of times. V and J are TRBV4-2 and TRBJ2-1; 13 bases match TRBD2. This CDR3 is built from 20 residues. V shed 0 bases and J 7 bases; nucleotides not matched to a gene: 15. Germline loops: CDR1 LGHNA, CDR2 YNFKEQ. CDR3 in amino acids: CASSQDEWTSGRTKGNEQFF. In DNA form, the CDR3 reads TGTGCCAGCAGCCAAGACGAATGGACTAGCGGGAGAACGAAAGGAAATGAGCAGTTCTTC.

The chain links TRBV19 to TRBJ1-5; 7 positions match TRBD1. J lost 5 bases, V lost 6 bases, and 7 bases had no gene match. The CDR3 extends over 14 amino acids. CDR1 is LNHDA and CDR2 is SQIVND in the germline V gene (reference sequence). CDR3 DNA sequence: TGTGCCAGTAGCAGGGGGGGAGAGGATCAGCCCCAGCATTTT. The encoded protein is CASSRGGEDQPQHF.

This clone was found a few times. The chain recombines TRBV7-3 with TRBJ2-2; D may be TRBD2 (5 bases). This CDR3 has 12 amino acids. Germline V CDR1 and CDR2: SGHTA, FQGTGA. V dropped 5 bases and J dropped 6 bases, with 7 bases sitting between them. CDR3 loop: CASSLGAGELFF. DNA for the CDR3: TGTGCCAGCAGCCTGGGAGCCGGGGAGCTGTTTTTT.

The CDR3 coding sequence is TGTGCCACCAGTCCCCCTGAAGCTTTCTTT. Translated, it gives CATSPPEAFF. The chain carries TRBV24-1 and TRBJ1-1; D is unclear. The germline V and J ends were trimmed by 6 bases and 6 bases, with 4 bases remaining between them. Per the germline V gene, CDR1 is KGHDR and CDR2 is SFDVKD. The CDR3 loop spans 10 amino acids.

This CDR3 reads CASSSKTGNTIYF. The CDR3, as DNA: TGTGCCAGCAGTTCCAAAACTGGAAACACCATATATTTT. V is TRBV6-5 and J is TRBJ1-3, with D unresolved. Germline V CDR1 and CDR2: MNHEY, SVGAGI. The CDR3 loop spans 13 amino acids. V lost 4 bases to trimming and J lost 2 bases, with 6 bases between them.

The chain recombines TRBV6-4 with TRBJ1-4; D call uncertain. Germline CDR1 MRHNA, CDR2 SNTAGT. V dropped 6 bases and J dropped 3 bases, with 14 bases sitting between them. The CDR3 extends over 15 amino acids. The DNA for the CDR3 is TGTGCCAGCAGCGCCAACGGGCTAGCTAATGAAAAACTGTTTTTT. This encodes CASSANGLANEKLFF.

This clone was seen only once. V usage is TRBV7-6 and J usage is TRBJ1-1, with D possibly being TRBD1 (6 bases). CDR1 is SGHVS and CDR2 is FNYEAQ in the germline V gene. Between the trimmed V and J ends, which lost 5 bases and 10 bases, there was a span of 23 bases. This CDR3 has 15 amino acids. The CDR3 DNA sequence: TGTGCCAGCAGCCAGATGGCAGGGGACGGCTTTGGAGCTTTCTTT. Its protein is CASSQMAGDGFGAFF.

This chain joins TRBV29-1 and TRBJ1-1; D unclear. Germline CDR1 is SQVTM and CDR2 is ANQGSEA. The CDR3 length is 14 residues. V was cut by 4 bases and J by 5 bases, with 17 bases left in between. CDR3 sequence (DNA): TGCAGCGTTGCCCCGAAAGCGATAGGGACTGAAGCTTTCTTT. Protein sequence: CSVAPKAIGTEAFF.

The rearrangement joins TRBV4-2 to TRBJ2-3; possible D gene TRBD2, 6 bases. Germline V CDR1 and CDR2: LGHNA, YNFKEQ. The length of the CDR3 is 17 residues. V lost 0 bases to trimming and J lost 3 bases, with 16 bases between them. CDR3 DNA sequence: TGTGCCAGCAGCCAAGAAGGCGGGGAGGTTGCAACAGATACGCAGTATTTT. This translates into CASSQEGGEVATDTQYF.

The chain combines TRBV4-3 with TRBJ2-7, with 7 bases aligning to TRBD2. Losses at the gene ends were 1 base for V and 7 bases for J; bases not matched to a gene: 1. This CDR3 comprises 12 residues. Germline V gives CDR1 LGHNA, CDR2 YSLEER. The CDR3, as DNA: TGCGCCAGCAGCCAAGGAGCGGGGGAGCAGTACTTC. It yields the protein CASSQGAGEQYF.

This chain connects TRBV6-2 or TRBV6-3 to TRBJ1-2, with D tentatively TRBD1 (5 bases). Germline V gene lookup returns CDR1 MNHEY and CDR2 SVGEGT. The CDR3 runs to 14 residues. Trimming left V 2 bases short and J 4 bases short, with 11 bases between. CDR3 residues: CASSYEGNGYGYTF. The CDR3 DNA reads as TGTGCCAGCAGTTACGAGGGGAATGGCTATGGCTACACCTTC.

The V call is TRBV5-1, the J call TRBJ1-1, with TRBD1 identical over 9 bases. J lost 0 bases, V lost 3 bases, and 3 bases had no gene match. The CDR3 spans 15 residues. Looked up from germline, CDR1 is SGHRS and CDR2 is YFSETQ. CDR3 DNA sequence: TGCGCCAGCAGCTCGACAGGGGGAGTGAACACTGAAGCTTTCTTT. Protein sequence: CASSSTGGVNTEAFF.

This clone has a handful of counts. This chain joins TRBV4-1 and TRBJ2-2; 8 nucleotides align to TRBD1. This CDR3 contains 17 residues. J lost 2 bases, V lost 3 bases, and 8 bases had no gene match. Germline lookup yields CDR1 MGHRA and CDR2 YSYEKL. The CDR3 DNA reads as TGCGCCAGCAGCCAGGCAGGACAGGGACATAACACCGGGGAGCTGTTTTTT. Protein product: CASSQAGQGHNTGELFF.

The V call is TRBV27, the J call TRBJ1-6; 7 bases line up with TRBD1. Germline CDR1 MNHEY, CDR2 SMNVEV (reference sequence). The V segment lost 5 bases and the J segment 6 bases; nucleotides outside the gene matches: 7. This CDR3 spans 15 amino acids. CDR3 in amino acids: CASSPMTGSNSPLHF. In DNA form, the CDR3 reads TGTGCCAGCAGTCCGATGACAGGGTCTAATTCACCCCTCCACTTT.

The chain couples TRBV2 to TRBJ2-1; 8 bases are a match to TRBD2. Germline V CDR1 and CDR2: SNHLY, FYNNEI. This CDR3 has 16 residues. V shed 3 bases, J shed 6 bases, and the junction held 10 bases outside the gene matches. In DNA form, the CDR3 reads TGTGCCAGCAGTGACCGGAGCGGGGGACCCTCCAATGAGCAGTTCTTC. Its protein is CASSDRSGGPSNEQFF.

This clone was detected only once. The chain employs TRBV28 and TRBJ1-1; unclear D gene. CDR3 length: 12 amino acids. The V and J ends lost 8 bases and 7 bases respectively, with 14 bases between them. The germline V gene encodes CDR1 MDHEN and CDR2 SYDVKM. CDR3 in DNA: TGTGCCAGCTCCCCTGTTTGGTTTGAAGCTTTCTTT. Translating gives CASSPVWFEAFF.

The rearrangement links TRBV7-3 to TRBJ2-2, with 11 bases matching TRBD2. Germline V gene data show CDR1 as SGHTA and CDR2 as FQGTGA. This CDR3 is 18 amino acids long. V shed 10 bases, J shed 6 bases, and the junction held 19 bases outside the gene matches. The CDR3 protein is CANSVCTSGSIFAGELFF. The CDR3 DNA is TGTGCCAACTCAGTCTGCACTAGCGGGAGTATATTCGCCGGGGAGCTGTTTTTT.

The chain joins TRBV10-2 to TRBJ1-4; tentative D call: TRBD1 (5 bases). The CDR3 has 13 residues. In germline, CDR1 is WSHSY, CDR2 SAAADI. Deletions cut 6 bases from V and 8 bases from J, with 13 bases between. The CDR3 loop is CASRVGQAEKLFF. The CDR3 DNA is TGCGCCAGCAGGGTGGGGCAGGCGGAAAAACTGTTTTTT.

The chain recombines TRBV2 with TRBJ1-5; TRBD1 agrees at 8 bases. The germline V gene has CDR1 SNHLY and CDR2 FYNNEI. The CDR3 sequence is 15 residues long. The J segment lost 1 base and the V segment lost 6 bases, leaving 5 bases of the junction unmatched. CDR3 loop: CASRDRVGSNQPQHF. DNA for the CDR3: TGTGCCAGCAGGGACAGGGTCGGGAGCAATCAGCCCCAGCATTTT.

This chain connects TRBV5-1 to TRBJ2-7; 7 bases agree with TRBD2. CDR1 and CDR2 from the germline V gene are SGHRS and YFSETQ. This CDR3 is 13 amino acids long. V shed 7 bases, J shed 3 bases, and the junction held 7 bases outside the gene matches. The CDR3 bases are TGCGCCAGCCGACTCTCGGGGGGCTACGAGCAGTACTTC. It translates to CASRLSGGYEQYF. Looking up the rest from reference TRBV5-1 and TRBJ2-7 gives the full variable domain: KAGVTQTPRYLIKTRGQQVTLSCSPISGHRSVSWYQQTPGQGLQFLFEYFSETQRNKGNFPGRFSGRQFSNSRSEMNVSTLELGDSALYLCASRLSGGYEQYFGPGTRLTVT.

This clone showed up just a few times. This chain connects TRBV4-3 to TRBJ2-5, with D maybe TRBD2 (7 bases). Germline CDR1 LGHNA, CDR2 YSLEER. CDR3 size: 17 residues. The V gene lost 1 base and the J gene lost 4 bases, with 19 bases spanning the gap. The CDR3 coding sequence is TGCGCCAGCAGCCAAGGTCTGGGCGGGAGAGGGGGAGAGACCCAGTACTTC. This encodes CASSQGLGGRGGETQYF.

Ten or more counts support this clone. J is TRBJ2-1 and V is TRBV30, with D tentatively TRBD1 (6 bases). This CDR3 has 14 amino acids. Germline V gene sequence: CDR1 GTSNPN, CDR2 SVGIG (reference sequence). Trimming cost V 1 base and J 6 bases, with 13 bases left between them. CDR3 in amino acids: CAWSGGTPSNEQFF. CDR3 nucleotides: TGTGCCTGGAGTGGAGGGACACCAAGCAATGAGCAGTTCTTC.

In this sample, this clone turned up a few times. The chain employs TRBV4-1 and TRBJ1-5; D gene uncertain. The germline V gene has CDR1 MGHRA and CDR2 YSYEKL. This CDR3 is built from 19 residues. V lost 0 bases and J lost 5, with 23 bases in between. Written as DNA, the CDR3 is TGCGCCAGCAGCCAAGATCTTGCAGCCCGGAGAACTACTCATCAGCCCCAGCATTTT. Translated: CASSQDLAARRTTHQPQHF.

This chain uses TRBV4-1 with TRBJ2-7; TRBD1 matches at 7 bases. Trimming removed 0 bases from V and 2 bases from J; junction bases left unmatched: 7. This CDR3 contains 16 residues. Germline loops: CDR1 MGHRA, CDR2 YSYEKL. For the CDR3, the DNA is TGCGCCAGCAGCCAAGATCTGGGGACAGAAACCTACGAGCAGTACTTC. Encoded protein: CASSQDLGTETYEQYF.

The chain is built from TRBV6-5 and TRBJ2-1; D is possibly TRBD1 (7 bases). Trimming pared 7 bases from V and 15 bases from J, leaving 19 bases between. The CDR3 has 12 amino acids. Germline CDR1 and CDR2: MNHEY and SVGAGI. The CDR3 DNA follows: TGTGCCAGCACCGAAGGAGGGGGCGCCGGGTTCTTC. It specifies CASTEGGGAGFF.

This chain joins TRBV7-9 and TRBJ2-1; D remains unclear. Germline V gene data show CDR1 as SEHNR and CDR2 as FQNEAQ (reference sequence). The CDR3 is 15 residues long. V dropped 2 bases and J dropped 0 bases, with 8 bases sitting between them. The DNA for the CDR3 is TGTGCCAGCAGCTTAACACTAAACTCCTACAATGAGCAGTTCTTC. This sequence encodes CASSLTLNSYNEQFF.